These T cell receptor beta chains were read from a single sample in a study of cytomegalovirus exposure and HLA in healthy donors. Produced via immunoSEQ multiplex PCR; TCRdb's table is partial and in-frame only. The data show about 170,000 clones, with roughly 80% seen just once and roughly 2% held by the top ten. Sequenced sample: PBMCs. The receptor set was obtained from a female donor in good health and CMV-seronegative. CDR3s include the opening cysteine and the closing phenylalanine or tryptophan. The order of the fields is clone size, J gene, V gene, D gene, CDR3 length, CDR3 DNA, CDR3 protein. D genes are given only for firm matches. A row's size may be missing; if present it is once, few, many or a size class.

>.|TRBJ2-1|TRBV2|TRBD2|15
TGTGCCAGCAGTGACGAATCTAGCGGCTACAATGAGCAGTTCTTC
CASSDESSGYNEQFF
>.|TRBJ2-6|TRBV6-1|.|14
TGTGCCATTGAGGGCTGGTCTGGGGCCAACGTCCTGACTTTC
CAIEGWSGANVLTF
>.|TRBJ1-2|TRBV7-8|TRBD1|13
TGTGCCAGCAGCTCTGACAGGGGAACGGGCTACACCTTC
CASSSDRGTGYTF
>.|TRBJ1-1|TRBV7-3|TRBD1|15
TGTGCCAGCAGCTCAGGGGGCGAGGAGAGCACTGAAGCTTTCTTT
CASSSGGEESTEAFF
>.|TRBJ1-2|TRBV7-9|.|13
TGTGCCAGCAGCGAACAGGAGTTCTATGGCTACACCTTC
CASSEQEFYGYTF
>.|TRBJ2-3|TRBV6-1|TRBD2|14
TGTGCCAGCAGTCCTAGCGGGCACACAGATACGCAGTATTTT
CASSPSGHTDTQYF
>.|TRBJ2-6|TRBV14|.|15
TGTGCCAGCAGCAGGCGGGGATCTGGGGCCAACGTCCTGACTTTC
CASSRRGSGANVLTF
>.|TRBJ1-3|TRBV7-3|.|14
TGTGCCAGCAGCCTCGGGAGCCTTGGAAACACCATATATTTT
CASSLGSLGNTIYF
>once|TRBJ1-1|TRBV18|.|15
TGTGCCAGCTTGGATGCGGGGAAGGGGAACACTGAAGCTTTCTTT
CASLDAGKGNTEAFF
>.|TRBJ1-5|TRBV7-2|TRBD1|14
TGTGCCAGCAGCTCCGGACAGGCGAATCAGCCCCAGCATTTT
CASSSGQANQPQHF
>.|TRBJ2-5|TRBV7-7|.|14
TGTGCCAGCAGCTTAGCCGGGACTGGAGAGACCCAGTACTTC
CASSLAGTGETQYF
>.|TRBJ1-2|TRBV10-3|.|13
TGTGCCATCTGGAGGGGTTTGAGCTATGGCTACACCTTC
CAIWRGLSYGYTF
>.|TRBJ1-4|TRBV27|.|14
TGTGCCAGCAGTTTAACATCAACTAATGAAAAACTGTTTTTT
CASSLTSTNEKLFF
>few|TRBJ2-7|TRBV25-1|TRBD1|14
TGTGCCAGCAGTGAGGGGACAGGGCGCTACGAGCAGTACTTC
CASSEGTGRYEQYF
>.|TRBJ2-7|TRBV9|.|15
TGTGCCAGCAGCGCTGGTATGGCAGGGCTAGGCGAGCAGTACTTC
CASSAGMAGLGEQYF
>once|TRBJ2-7|TRBV19|TRBD2|15
TGTGCCAGTAGTGTTGGGACTAGAGGCGCCTACGAGCAGTACTTC
CASSVGTRGAYEQYF
>.|TRBJ2-2|TRBV5-1|.|14
TGCGCCAGCAGCGGCCTAACAGGGACCGGGGAGCTGTTTTTT
CASSGLTGTGELFF
>.|TRBJ1-2|TRBV10-2|.|16
TGCGCCAGCAGTGAGTCGCGGGCAGGGGACCCCTATGGCTACACCTTC
CASSESRAGDPYGYTF
>.|TRBJ2-5|TRBV5-4|TRBD1|14
TGTGCCAGCAGCAGGACAGGGGCGGAAGAGACCCAGTACTTC
CASSRTGAEETQYF
>.|TRBJ1-3|TRBV15|.|15
TGTGCCACCAGCTCTCATAGGGGGATGGGAAACACCATATATTTT
CATSSHRGMGNTIYF
>.|TRBJ1-2|TRBV30|TRBD1|17
TGTGCCTGGGCGGGACAGACGACCTTTACTATGAACTATGGCTACACCTTC
CAWAGQTTFTMNYGYTF
>.|TRBJ2-3|TRBV7-6|TRBD2|14
TGTGCCAGCAGCCCTAGCGGTAGCACAGATACGCAGTATTTT
CASSPSGSTDTQYF
>.|TRBJ2-2|TRBV5-1|.|19
TGCGCCAGCAGCTTGGTCCCCCAGCTAGCCACCTATAACACCGGGGAGCTGTTTTTT
CASSLVPQLATYNTGELFF
>.|TRBJ2-2|TRBV7-7|TRBD1|15
TGTGCCAGCAGTCGGGACAGTACGAACACCGGGGAGCTGTTTTTT
CASSRDSTNTGELFF
>few|TRBJ1-5|TRBV2|TRBD1|16
TGTGCCAGCAGTGAACGTCGAGGGGGCGCAAACCAGCCCCAGCATTTT
CASSERRGGANQPQHF
>.|TRBJ2-7|TRBV25-1|.|13
TGTGCCAGCAGTGAATCAACAGGGTTCGAGCAGTACTTC
CASSESTGFEQYF
>.|TRBJ1-1|TRBV9|.|14
TGTGCCAGCAGCGTAGCGGGGGGGGTCACTGAAGCTTTCTTT
CASSVAGGVTEAFF
>.|TRBJ1-1|TRBV29-1|TRBD1|13
TGCAGCGTTGAAACAGGGGGTGGCACTGAAGCTTTCTTT
CSVETGGGTEAFF
>.|TRBJ2-7|TRBV2|TRBD1|13
TGTGCCAGAGGGACAGGGGGAACCTACGAGCAGTACTTC
CARGTGGTYEQYF